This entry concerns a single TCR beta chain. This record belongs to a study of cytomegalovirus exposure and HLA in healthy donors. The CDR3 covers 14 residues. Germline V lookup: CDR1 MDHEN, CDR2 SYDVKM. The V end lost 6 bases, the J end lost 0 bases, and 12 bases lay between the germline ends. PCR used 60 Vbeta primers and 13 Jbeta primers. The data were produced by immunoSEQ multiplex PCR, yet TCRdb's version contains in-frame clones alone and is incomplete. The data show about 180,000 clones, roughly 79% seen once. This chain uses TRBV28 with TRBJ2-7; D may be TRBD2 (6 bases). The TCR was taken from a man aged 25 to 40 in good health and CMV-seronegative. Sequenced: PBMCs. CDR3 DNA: TGTGCCAGCAGGCGGGACGGAAGCTCCTACGAGCAGTACTTC. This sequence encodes CASRRDGSSYEQYF.